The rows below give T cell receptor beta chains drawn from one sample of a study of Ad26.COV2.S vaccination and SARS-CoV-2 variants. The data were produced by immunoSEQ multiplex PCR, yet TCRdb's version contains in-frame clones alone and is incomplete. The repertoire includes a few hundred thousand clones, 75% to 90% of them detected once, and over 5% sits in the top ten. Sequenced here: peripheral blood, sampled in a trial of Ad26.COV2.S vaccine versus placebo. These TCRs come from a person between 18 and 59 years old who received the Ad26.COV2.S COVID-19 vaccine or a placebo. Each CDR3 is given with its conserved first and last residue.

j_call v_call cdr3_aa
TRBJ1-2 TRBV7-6 CASSLSRQGYLGYTF
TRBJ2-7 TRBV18 CASSPPPDPLEQYF
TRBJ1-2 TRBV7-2 CASSLVGGATVYGYTF
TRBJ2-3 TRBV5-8 CASSYGLWPNRTDTQYF
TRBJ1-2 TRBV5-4 CASSPKRQDIYGYTF
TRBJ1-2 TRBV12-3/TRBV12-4 CASSLGITDGYTF
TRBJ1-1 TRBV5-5 CASSLGRMGGYGTEAFF
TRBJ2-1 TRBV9 CASSEVETGVSNEQFF
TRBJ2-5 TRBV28 CASSFTLAGYQETQYF
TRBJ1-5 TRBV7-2 CASSSQTGSQPQHF
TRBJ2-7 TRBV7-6 CASSLSRARTYEQYF
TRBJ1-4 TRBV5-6 CASSLPSGTHNEKLFF
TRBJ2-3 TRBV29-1 CSVFPGSAQYF
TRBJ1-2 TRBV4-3 CASSHDRGNYGYTF
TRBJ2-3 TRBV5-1 CASSLDGGGQSDTQYF
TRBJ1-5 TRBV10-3 CAISEGVVSNQPQHF
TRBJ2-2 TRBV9 CASSVYGLGGTGELFF
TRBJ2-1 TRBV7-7 CASSLGGRLGYNEQFF
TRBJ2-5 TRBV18 CASSPQREGPETQYF
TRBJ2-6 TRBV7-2 CASSLAPDRPDPGANVLTF
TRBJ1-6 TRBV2 CASRRGISYNSPLHF
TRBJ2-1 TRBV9 CASSLDRLSYNEQFF
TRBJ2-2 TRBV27 CASRPGTENTGELFF
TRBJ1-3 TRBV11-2 CASSLGSLGGGNTIYF
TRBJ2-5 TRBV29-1 CSVGRIETQYF
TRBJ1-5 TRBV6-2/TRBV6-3 CASSYGGEGQPQHF
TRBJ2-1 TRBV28 CASSLLGSSTYNEQFF
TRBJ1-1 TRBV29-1 CSGQNTEAFF
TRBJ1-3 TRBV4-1 CASSQTSAFGGNTIYF
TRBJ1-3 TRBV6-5 CASIGQGRNTIYF
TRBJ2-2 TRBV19 CASSIIADSSTGELFF
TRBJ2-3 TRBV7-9 CASSPEGRGGNTQYF
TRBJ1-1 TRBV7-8 CASRGGVLGTEAFF
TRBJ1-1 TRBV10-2 CASSEPPQGRTEAFF
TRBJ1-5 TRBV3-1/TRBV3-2 CASSQGPESNQPQHF
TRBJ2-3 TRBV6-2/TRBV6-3 CASSYIGTNTDTQYF
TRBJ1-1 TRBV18 CASSPDRGLTEAFF
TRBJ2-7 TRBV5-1 CASSLNRDSYEQYF
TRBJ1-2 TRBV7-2 CASSGNRGRGYGYTF
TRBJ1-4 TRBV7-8 CASSLDPRNEKLFF
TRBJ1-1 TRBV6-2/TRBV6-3 CASSPGTGGNTEAFF
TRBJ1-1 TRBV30 CAWSGTGGNTEAFF
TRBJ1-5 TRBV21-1 CAIVDRDQPQHF